The T cell receptor beta chain described here comes from a study of blood T cells in healthy people across ages. Study outcomes and limitations: Naive CD4+ cell counts and diversity both ran higher in long-lived than in aged donors. Per-million-T-cell TCR beta diversity fell roughly linearly with age.

To note about this clonotype: The antigen remains undetermined.

The V gene end was trimmed by 7 bases and the J gene end by 0 bases; junction bases not matched to a gene: 2. CDR3 length equals 15 residues. Germline lookup yields CDR1 SGHRS and CDR2 YFSETQ. A sample-barcoded 5' primer and a J-beta primer mix were used in a second PCR of about 7 to 11 cycles. MiXCR, applied by TCRdb to the 5' RACE reads, yields one record per CDR3 protein. The table includes 1.8 million or so distinct CDR3 sequences, approximately 39% detected once. The rearrangement uses TRBV5-1 and TRBJ1-3, with 12 bases matching TRBD1. This receptor was identified in a human donor in good health. Source material: blood. CDR3 loop: CASGTGGLSGNTIYF. In DNA form, the CDR3 reads TGCGCCAGCGGGACAGGGGGCCTCTCTGGAAACACCATATATTTT.